What follows is one TCR beta chain and its context. Its matching antigen is unknown. Anyone with autoimmune disease history or systemic immunosuppression was excluded. This sample stems from a study of OX40 agonist ivuxolimab in advanced cancers. For the study at large: Two cutaneous melanoma patients and one hepatocellular carcinoma patient, three in all, had partial responses. Findings and caveats of the study: Expansion of clones was among the lowest in partial responders at 0.1-3.0 mg/kg.

Generated by immunoSEQ multiplex PCR, the TCRdb table keeps only in-frame clones and is missing some. The data hold 90,000 to 120,000 clones, with about nine tenths observed a single time. This clonotype originated in an adult with an advanced solid tumor such as melanoma, head and neck, liver or kidney cancer. The material sequenced was CD4+ or CD8+ T cells sorted from blood, taken in a trial of the OX40 agonist ivuxolimab.

This CDR3 is CASSQQLAGGPGELFF. The CDR3 DNA reads as TGCGCCAGCAGCCAACAACTAGCGGGAGGCCCCGGGGAGCTGTTTTTT. V gene TRBV4-3 combines with J gene TRBJ2-2, with 12 bases that match TRBD2. The CDR3 has 16 amino acids. Germline V gene data show CDR1 as LGHNA and CDR2 as YSLEER. The V segment lost 2 bases and the J segment 6 bases; nucleotides outside the gene matches: 4.